This T cell receptor beta chain derives from a study of cytomegalovirus exposure and HLA in healthy donors. Primers for the PCR totalled 60 Vbeta and 13 Jbeta. Sequencing used immunoSEQ multiplex PCR; TCRdb keeps in-frame clones, though not all of them. The sample gives 150,000 to 200,000 clones, about four fifths of which show up once; roughly 7.3% is in the top ten. This clone was seen a single time. The CDR3 is 17 amino acids. V was pared by 0 bases and J by 0 bases, with 6 bases of the junction left unmatched. Germline loops: CDR1 SGHRS, CDR2 YFSETQ. The receptor was isolated from a male donor in good health and CMV-seropositive. Sequencing was done on a sample of PBMCs. This chain connects TRBV5-1 to TRBJ1-3; 7 nucleotides agree with TRBD1. The CDR3 coding sequence is TGCGCCAGCAGCTTGGCGCTGACAGGGAGCTCTGGAAACACCATATATTTT. This codes for CASSLALTGSSGNTIYF.